This T cell receptor beta chain was identified during a study of blood T cell repertoires in COVID-19. Libraries were prepared by immunoSEQ multiplex PCR; TCRdb keeps only in-frame clonotypes and omits some of them. The sample yields 200,000 or so clones, about 79% seen once. Assignments of participants to cohorts depended upon their own reported clinical history. Losses at the gene ends were 4 bases for V and 6 bases for J; bases not matched to a gene: 18. The CDR3 is made up of 18 amino acids. Germline assignment: CDR1 SGHAT and CDR2 FQNNGV. The gene calls are TRBV11-2 and TRBJ1-2; 9 bases line up with TRBD1. What was sequenced was PBMCs or T cells enriched from blood (not recorded which). The source is a woman aged 40 to 49 with acute COVID-19. The CDR3 sequence: CASSSLARGGQGTHGYTF. CDR3 in DNA: TGTGCCAGCAGCTCCCTTGCCCGGGGAGGACAGGGGACACATGGCTACACCTTC. The complete variable domain, with remaining parts taken from reference TRBV11-2 and TRBJ1-2, reads EAGVAQSPRYKIIEKRQSVAFWCNPISGHATLYWYQQILGQGPKLLIQFQNNGVVDDSQLPKDRFSAERLKGVDSTLKIQPAKLEDSAVYLCASSSLARGGQGTHGYTFGSGTRLTVV.